This T cell receptor beta chain was recovered during a study of blood T cell repertoires in COVID-19 (dated by TCRdb to the early 2020s). About the full investigation: Samples covering the acute and convalescent phases of COVID-19 were provided by collaborators in the United States, Italy and Spain. The prospective study material was composed of cDNA or gDNA derived from T cells, B-cell-depleted T cells, or PBMCs. Deeply sampled blood TCRbeta repertoires from subjects exposed to, actively infected with, or recovered from COVID-19 were included in the dataset. A freely available public database, intended as a resource for researchers studying the immune response to SARS-CoV-2, is where the repertoires were released. Samples were obtained from the ongoing ImmuneRACE study (first 160 participants) and from approximately 1,200 subjects provided by 6 global collaborators. The sample metadata nearly always contained a de-identified subject ID, COVID-19 status, age in years and sex. HLA class I and class II types, where available, came from metadata supplied by the sample provider rather than from assay-based typing. Beyond this particular receptor, the publication reports: How much clinical and demographic metadata was included differed by source and by participant, and the metadata was provided uncurated.

TCRbeta CDR3 regions were amplified from genomic DNA using the immunoSEQ Assay, a bias-controlled multiplex PCR. In the authors' own workflow: The number of nucleated cells in each sample was estimated by amplification of reference gene primers within the assay. To quantify the absolute abundance of each unique TCRbeta CDR3 rearrangement, sequence reads were collapsed and filtered. For each sample, productive Simpson clonality was calculated by taking the square root of Simpson's diversity index across productive rearrangements. In its TCRdb copy, this immuneACCESS table keeps in-frame sequences only and misses some clones. Where compared with another copy, unresolved V genes explain less than half of these, and the others have no known cause. The D gene and trimming were derived from the DNA, and the V and J assignments and clone size from that table. Here the sample has some 120,000 clones; around 76% occur a single time. The ten largest clonotypes hold roughly 5.5% of the sample.

Worth noting for this clone: Its recognized antigen is unknown. The record has no base qualities; no much larger clone is one base away.

The collaborating institutions used their own protocols to collect whole blood in K2EDTA tubes. For TCRbeta analysis, collaborators shipped samples in one of three forms: frozen whole blood, isolated PBMCs, or DNA extracted from either of those sample types. Sequencing used peripheral blood. This sequence originates from a man aged 60 to 75 with acute or convalescent COVID-19.

The DNA sequence is TGTGCCAGCAGCCAATCAAAAACAGGGACAGGCGCGAATGAGCAGTTCTTC. This codes for CASSQSKTGTGANEQFF. In this chain, TRBV4-2 is recombined with TRBJ2-1; a stretch of 8 junction bases matches TRBD1. Trimmed from V: 2 bases; trimmed from J: 7 bases; junction bases lacking a gene match: 13. The CDR3 goes from the cysteine to the phenylalanine over 17 residues. The read is trimmed to its CDR3 DNA, 51 bases read in frame from base 1. Based on the germline V gene, the CDR1 and CDR2 sequences are LGHNA and YNFKEQ.